This T cell receptor (beta chain) is from a study of chemoradiotherapy in HPV16-positive cancers. Study-level information: Candidate HPV-specific clones and shared TCR motifs came from a couple of HPV16-positive patients.

Repeated repertoire sampling spanned the course of chemoradiotherapy. As for this clone: What it binds is not known.

This CDR3 region has 17 residues. Produced via immunoSEQ multiplex PCR; TCRdb's table is partial and in-frame only. The profile covers 20,000 to 25,000 clones, with around 87% appearing a single time and under 5.5% taken by the ten largest. The study's findings and limits: Better recurrence-free survival went with HPV-responsive T-cell expansion in HPV16-positive patients. Candidate HPV-specific clones and E7-related TCR motifs grew in tumor during treatment.

The receptor was derived from a human donor with HPV-associated anogenital cancer. The chain uses TRBV21-1 and TRBJ1-1. TRBV21-1 is a listed pseudogene. The sample consisted of blood, taken from a patient who underwent chemoradiotherapy. CDR3 nucleotides: TGTGCCAGCAGCAAAGCCGGGATTTGGATCTCAAACACTGAAGCTTTCTTT. Amino acid sequence: CASSKAGIWISNTEAFF.